These T cell receptor beta chains were read from a single sample in a study of T cells after yellow fever vaccination. MiXCR was run by TCRdb on the 5' RACE reads, yielding one entry per CDR3 protein. The repertoire holds hundreds of thousands of distinct CDR3 sequences, with over 9% as singletons. The sample was PBMCs, taken on the day of the yellow fever booster vaccination. The receptors originated from a man aged 25-40 years who received the YFV17D yellow fever vaccine. Both conserved end residues are part of each CDR3. D genes are given only for firm matches. Not all rows give a size; the values are once, few, many and, for expanded clones, a class.

j_call	d_call	clone_size	v_call	cdr3_nt	cdr3_aa
TRBJ2-3	-	few	TRBV5-1	TGCGCCAGCAGAGCGACCGGGTCGGATACGCAGTATTTT	CASRATGSDTQYF
TRBJ2-2	TRBD2	-	TRBV20-1	TGCAGTGCTAGAGATCCGACTAGCGGGAGGCCCGGGGAGCTGTTTTTT	CSARDPTSGRPGELFF
TRBJ1-6	-	-	TRBV27	TGTGCCAGCAGCAACCAGTTACAGGGCGGCTCCTATAATTCACCCCTCCACTTT	CASSNQLQGGSYNSPLHF
TRBJ2-3	-	few	TRBV5-1	TGCGCCAGCAGCTTGTATGCGGGAACAGATACGCAGTATTTT	CASSLYAGTDTQYF
TRBJ2-5	-	-	TRBV5-6	TGTGCCAGCAGCCTCGAATTGGCGGAGACCCAGTACTTC	CASSLELAETQYF
TRBJ1-6	-	few	TRBV21-1	TGTGCCAGCAGCGCCAAACGGGGGGCAGAATCACCCCTCCACTTT	CASSAKRGAESPLHF
TRBJ2-3	TRBD2	-	TRBV15	TGTGCCACCAACCCCACTAGCGGGAGGAGCACAGATACGCAGTATTTT	CATNPTSGRSTDTQYF
TRBJ2-1	-	few	TRBV12-3/TRBV12-4	TGTGCCAGCCGACGGGGTGACGCGGGCTATGAGCAGTTCTTC	CASRRGDAGYEQFF
TRBJ1-2	-	-	TRBV11-2	TGTGCCAGCAGCTTATTATCACAGCCGAGGGTCTATGGCTACACCTTC	CASSLLSQPRVYGYTF
TRBJ1-1	-	-	TRBV18	TGTGCCAGCTCCTCCGGGAGAACGAACACTGAAGCTTTCTTT	CASSSGRTNTEAFF
TRBJ2-3	-	few	TRBV3-1	TGTGCCAGCAGCCAAGATCTGGCCCGCTCCTCCCATACGCAGTATTTT	CASSQDLARSSHTQYF
TRBJ2-3	-	many	TRBV11-2	TGTGCCAGCAGCTTTACAGGAGATACGCAGTATTTT	CASSFTGDTQYF
TRBJ2-5	TRBD1	-	TRBV10-3	TGTGCCATCAGGAGGGACAGACAAGAGACCCAGTACTTC	CAIRRDRQETQYF
TRBJ2-5	-	few	TRBV7-9	TGTGCCAGCAGCGGCCTATTGGATGAGAGGCAAGAGACCCAGTACTTC	CASSGLLDERQETQYF
TRBJ2-7	-	-	TRBV12-3/TRBV12-4	TGTGCCAGCAGTCGGGCGGGACCGATCTCCTACGAGCAGTACTTC	CASSRAGPISYEQYF
TRBJ1-6	-	-	TRBV7-2	TGTGCCAGCAGCTTAGAAGCGGGGGTCTCACCCCTCCACTTT	CASSLEAGVSPLHF
TRBJ2-7	-	few	TRBV15	TGTGCCACCAGTGGACAGAACAACTACGAGCAGTACTTC	CATSGQNNYEQYF
TRBJ2-1	-	-	TRBV2	TGTGCCAGCAGGGACCCCGTGGTGCAGTTCTTC	CASRDPVVQFF
TRBJ2-5	-	-	TRBV5-4	TGTGCCAGCAGCTTCGAGGTTAGAGAGACCCAGTACTTC	CASSFEVRETQYF
TRBJ1-2	-	-	TRBV7-2	TGTGCCAGCAGCCAAGCAGGGAATTATGGCTACACCTTC	CASSQAGNYGYTF
TRBJ2-7	-	many	TRBV7-9	TGTGCCAGCAGCCACGACGGGGCGGCGACCTCCTACGAGCAGTACTTC	CASSHDGAATSYEQYF
TRBJ2-5	-	-	TRBV11-2	TGTGCCAGCAGCTTAGCGGGCGGGGCGGGGACCCAGTACTTC	CASSLAGGAGTQYF
TRBJ2-7	-	-	TRBV18	TGTGCCAGCTCATTCCCGACCGAGACCTACGAGCAGTACTTC	CASSFPTETYEQYF
TRBJ2-7	-	-	TRBV6-5	TGTGCCAGCAGTTACGAGGGGCCGAGGAGAAGTATCCACGAGCAGTACTTC	CASSYEGPRRSIHEQYF
TRBJ2-1	-	many	TRBV10-3	TGTGCCATCAGTGAGTCCGTGTTGGATGAGCAGTTCTTC	CAISESVLDEQFF
TRBJ2-1	TRBD2	-	TRBV7-2	TGTGCCAGCAGCTTAGCTCCGGGACTAGGACAGGAGCAGTTCTTC	CASSLAPGLGQEQFF
TRBJ2-3	-	-	TRBV7-2	TGTGCCAGCAGCTTAGCAATGAAGGCAGATACGCAGTATTTT	CASSLAMKADTQYF
TRBJ2-7	-	few	TRBV6-5	TGTGCCAGCGCTGATAGGTACGAGCAGTACTTC	CASADRYEQYF
TRBJ2-2	-	many	TRBV12-3/TRBV12-4	TGTGCCAGCAGTTCGTCCGGGGAGCTGTTTTTT	CASSSSGELFF
TRBJ2-1	TRBD1	-	TRBV24-1	TGTGCCACCAGTGACCGTCCGGGACAGCGCCACAATGAGCAGTTCTTC	CATSDRPGQRHNEQFF
TRBJ2-1	-	-	TRBV5-1	TGCGCCAGCAGCTTGCAGGGGGAGGGTGAGCAGTTCTTC	CASSLQGEGEQFF
TRBJ2-7	-	few	TRBV12-5	TGTGCTATGGAGCTTTGCGAGCAGTACTTC	CAMELCEQYF
TRBJ2-4	-	-	TRBV20-1	TGCAGTGCTAGCGGGACAGGGGTTTTGCTAGCGGGATTCAAAAACATTCAGTACTTC	CSASGTGVLLAGFKNIQYF
TRBJ2-5	TRBD2	few	TRBV9	TGTGCCAGCAGCGCTCTAGCGGGAAAAGAGACCCAGTACTTC	CASSALAGKETQYF
TRBJ2-1	TRBD1	-	TRBV7-8	TGTGCCGGAGGTGTGGGACAGGGGGATTTGGCTGAGCAGTTCTTC	CAGGVGQGDLAEQFF
TRBJ2-7	-	few	TRBV6-2/TRBV6-3	TGTGCCAGCAGCCCCCTTCATTTGGCTAGCTCCTACGAGCAGTACTTC	CASSPLHLASSYEQYF
TRBJ1-5	-	few	TRBV19	TGTGCCAGTATACCAACGGGGGGTCAGCCCCAGCATTTT	CASIPTGGQPQHF
TRBJ2-3	-	-	TRBV19	TGTGCCAGTAGTATCCTTCCCACTAGCACAGATACGCAGTATTTT	CASSILPTSTDTQYF
TRBJ2-7	-	-	TRBV7-2	TGTGCCAGCAGCTTGGGGACCTTGTCCGAGCAGTACTTC	CASSLGTLSEQYF
TRBJ2-7	-	-	TRBV12-3/TRBV12-4	TGTGCCAGCAGGTGGGGGGAGACCTACGAGCAGTACTTC	CASRWGETYEQYF
TRBJ2-6	-	few	TRBV5-5	TGTGCCAGCAGCTTGGGTGCGGTTTCCGGGGCCAACGTCCTGACTTTC	CASSLGAVSGANVLTF
TRBJ2-5	TRBD2	-	TRBV14	TGTGCCAGCAGCTCCTCCCTCGCGGGAGGCCAGTACTTC	CASSSSLAGGQYF
TRBJ1-1	-	few	TRBV19	TGTGCCAGTAGTATGACAGCCTGGAACACTGAAGCTTTCTTT	CASSMTAWNTEAFF
TRBJ1-2	-	-	TRBV28	TGTGCCAGCCACCCTGACTTTGTTGGCCATGGCTACACCTTC	CASHPDFVGHGYTF
TRBJ2-5	-	-	TRBV30	TGTGCCTGGAGCCGGACGCCAGAGACCCAGTACTTC	CAWSRTPETQYF
TRBJ1-1	-	few	TRBV20-1	TGCAGTGCTAGACGTTTTATTTTACACAAGAACACTGAAGCTTTCTTT	CSARRFILHKNTEAFF
TRBJ1-1	TRBD1	-	TRBV12-3/TRBV12-4	TGTGCCAGCGGCGGCGACAGGGCAACTTTCTTT	CASGGDRATFF
TRBJ2-5	-	few	TRBV29-1	TGCAGCGTTGAAGGCGGAACGTTGTACCAAGAGACCCAGTACTTC	CSVEGGTLYQETQYF
TRBJ2-1	-	-	TRBV7-2	TGTGCCAGCAGCCCGCGGACGCTGCCGGAGTTCTTC	CASSPRTLPEFF
TRBJ2-1	TRBD2	-	TRBV7-2	TGTGCCAGCAGCCCCCCCCTGGCGGGAGTCCCACATGAGCAGTTCTTC	CASSPPLAGVPHEQFF
TRBJ1-2	-	few	TRBV30	TGTGCCTGGAGTGGGTCGAACTATGGCTACACCTTC	CAWSGSNYGYTF
TRBJ1-1	TRBD1	few	TRBV29-1	TGCAGCACCCGACAGGGCGGTTACACTGAAGCTTTCTTT	CSTRQGGYTEAFF
TRBJ1-1	TRBD1	-	TRBV24-1	TGTGCCTCGACAGACAGGGACGACACTGAAGCTTTCTTT	CASTDRDDTEAFF
TRBJ1-6	-	-	TRBV6-1	TGTGCCAGCAGTGAAGCTCCCAGCATCCCCTATGGACCCCTCCACTTT	CASSEAPSIPYGPLHF
TRBJ2-1	TRBD2	-	TRBV5-1	TGCGCCAGCAGCTTGCGGGGGGAACCCTACAATGAGCAGTTCTTC	CASSLRGEPYNEQFF
TRBJ2-1	-	many	TRBV28	TGTGCCAGCAGACTTAGCAATGAGCAGTTCTTC	CASRLSNEQFF
TRBJ2-1	-	-	TRBV18	TGTGCCAGCTCGTCCACCCGCAGGGGTGCTTCTAGCTCCTACAATGAGCAGTTCTTC	CASSSTRRGASSSYNEQFF
TRBJ1-2	-	many	TRBV5-1	TGCGCCAGCAGCGTCGGGACGGACTATGGCTACACCTTC	CASSVGTDYGYTF
TRBJ2-1	TRBD2	-	TRBV20-1	TGCAGTGCTTGGACTAGCGGGAGGGCCTACAATGAGCAGTTCTTC	CSAWTSGRAYNEQFF